Following are 7 T cell receptor beta chains from one sample sequenced in a study of T cell repertoires in cytomegalovirus infection. TCRdb used MiXCR to reprocess the reads, holding one entry per CDR3 protein. The repertoire holds hundreds of thousands of distinct CDR3 sequences, with approximately 24% as singletons. Sequencing input: CD8+ T cells from PBMCs. These receptors came from a human donor in good health (CMV status not recorded). Some clones in this sample may be carry-over from other donors' samples.

This clonotype was detected a few times. The J gene is TRBJ1-1, the V gene TRBV28; D is undetermined. V dropped 5 bases and J dropped 3 bases, with 16 bases sitting between them. CDR3 length equals 15 residues. CDR1 is MDHEN and CDR2 is SYDVKM in the germline V gene. The CDR3 nucleotides are TGTGCCAGCAGTGGGAAGTCAACAGCTTACACTGAAGCTTTCTTT. Its translation is CASSGKSTAYTEAFF.

There are a few counts of this clonotype. The V and J genes are TRBV6-1 and TRBJ2-5; 9 bases agree with TRBD1. The CDR3 totals 18 residues. Germline V gene data show CDR1 as MNHNS and CDR2 as SASEGT. V lost 3 bases, J lost 1 base, and 12 bases stayed unmatched. The CDR3 nucleotides read TGTGCCAGCAGTGAGCTCCGACAGGGGGACGGGCCCCAAGAGACCCAGTACTTC. Translated, it gives CASSELRQGDGPQETQYF.

The gene calls are TRBV2 and TRBJ2-7; TRBD1 matches at 7 bases. V lost 8 bases, J lost 6 bases, and 10 bases stayed unmatched. Germline CDR1 and CDR2: SNHLY and FYNNEI. The CDR3 sequence is 13 residues long. The CDR3 nucleotides read TGTGCCAGCCCCATAGGGGCAGGGGGCGAGCAGTACGTC. The encoded protein is CASPIGAGGEQYV.

As regards this clonotype: Just one base apart from a much larger clone, this may be a read error. The V gene is TRBV12-3 or TRBV12-4, the J gene TRBJ1-2; TRBD1 is a possible D gene (6 bases). The CDR3 consists of 15 residues. The CDR3 bases are TGTGCCAACAGTCTCCCACGGGGGGCCCGGAGGGGCTACACCTTC. Translating gives CANSLPRGARRGYTF.

This clonotype was detected once. Since a much larger clone is just one base distant, this may be a read error. V is TRBV12-5 and J is TRBJ2-1; 7 bases fit TRBD2. The V gene's germline CDR1 is LGHNT and CDR2 FRNRAP. The CDR3 sequence is 15 residues long. V trimming: 5 bases; J trimming: 4 bases; junction bases outside the gene matches: 8. CDR3 coding DNA: TGTGCTAGTGGTGGGTCTAGCGGAGGGTACAATGAGCAGTTCTTC. Translating it yields CASGGSSGGYNEQFF.

This clonotype was observed a few times. This rearrangement joins TRBV2 to TRBJ2-7, with D perhaps TRBD2 (5 bases). V gave up 8 bases and J gave up 4 bases, with 9 bases separating them. Germline assignment: CDR1 SNHLY and CDR2 FYNNEI. CDR3 length: 11 amino acids. This CDR3 reads CASQPGYEQYV. The CDR3 DNA follows: TGTGCCAGCCAGCCGGGATACGAGCAGTACGTC.

The table lists this clonotype with a count of one. One end of the junction is discordant with germline, which a read error may explain. The genes are TRBV5-8 and TRBJ2-1; TRBD2 matches at 7 bases. Germline CDR1 reads SGHTS; CDR2 reads YDEGEE. CDR3 length equals 15 residues. CDR3 sequence reads: CTSSLMASGYNEQFF. In DNA, the CDR3 is TGTACCAGCAGCTTGATGGCTAGCGGTTACAATGAGCAGTTCTTC.